Below are 21 T cell receptor beta chains sequenced from a single sample in a study of cytomegalovirus exposure and HLA in healthy donors. The PCR used 60 Vbeta and 13 Jbeta primers. Sequencing used immunoSEQ multiplex PCR; TCRdb keeps in-frame clones, though not all of them. The sample has fewer than 250,000 clones; around 76% are singletons. Sequenced: PBMCs. These receptors were collected from a man in his late teens or twenties in good health and CMV-seronegative.

This clone was seen a single time. J is TRBJ1-6 and V is TRBV2; D gene uncertain. This CDR3 has 13 amino acids. V lost 1 base and J lost 8, with 6 bases in between. Germline V lookup: CDR1 SNHLY, CDR2 FYNNEI. In nucleotides, the CDR3 is TGTGCCAGCAGTGAAGGGCGGGATTCACCCCTCCACTTT. It translates to CASSEGRDSPLHF. Drawing the rest from reference TRBV2 and TRBJ1-6, the complete variable domain is EPEVTQTPSHQVTQMGQEVILRCVPISNHLYFYWYRQILGQKVEFLVSFYNNEISEKSEIFDDQFSVERPDGSNFTLKIRSTKLEDSAMYFCASSEGRDSPLHFGNGTRLTVT.

This clone was seen more than once but under ten times. The chain recombines TRBV27 with TRBJ2-7; D unresolved. The V end was cut by 1 base, the J end by 0 bases, with 10 bases between. This CDR3 region has 15 residues. Per the germline V gene, CDR1 is MNHEY and CDR2 is SMNVEV (reference sequence). The CDR3: CASSLLPGLSYEQYF. In nucleotides, the CDR3 is TGTGCCAGCAGTTTATTGCCGGGTCTCTCCTACGAGCAGTACTTC.

The table lists this clone with a few counts. The chain joins TRBV14 to TRBJ2-5; 8 positions match TRBD2. CDR3 length equals 16 residues. CDR1 and CDR2 (germline): SGHDN, FVKESK. With V trimmed by 1 base and J by 2 bases, 6 bases remained unmatched. CDR3 protein: CASSQVAGTRQETQYF. As DNA, the CDR3 is TGTGCCAGCAGCCAAGTCGCCGGGACTAGACAAGAGACCCAGTACTTC.

The chain joins TRBV19 to TRBJ2-3; perhaps TRBD2 as D (7 bases). This CDR3 is built from 15 residues. V lost 7 bases and J 9 bases, leaving 23 bases between the germline ends. Looked up from germline, CDR1 is LNHDA and CDR2 is SQIVND (reference sequence). DNA for the CDR3: TGTGCCAGTACCCCACCTGGGGGGGAGGGGGAAACGCAGTATTTT. Translating gives CASTPPGGEGETQYF.

The rearrangement uses TRBV7-9 and TRBJ2-1; 9 nucleotides match TRBD1. J lost 10 bases, V lost 6 bases, and 7 bases had no gene match. The CDR3 contains 13 residues. The germline CDR1 and CDR2 sequences are SEHNR and FQNEAQ (reference sequence). As DNA, the CDR3 is TGTGCCAGCAGTGACAGGGGGGATTGGGAGCAGTTCTTC. This translates into CASSDRGDWEQFF.

In this sample, this clone turned up a few times. This chain links TRBV6-1 with TRBJ1-1; 10 positions match TRBD1. Germline V gives CDR1 MNHNS, CDR2 SASEGT. V lost 6 bases to trimming and J lost 10 bases; unmatched junction nucleotides: 14. The CDR3 extends over 15 amino acids. The CDR3 DNA sequence: TGTGCCAGCAGGAGAATTCCGGGACAGGGGTTTGGAGCTTTCTTT. Translated, it gives CASRRIPGQGFGAFF.

The chain has TRBV2 and TRBJ2-5; 8 bases line up with TRBD2. Trimming cost V 2 bases and J 7 bases; bases outside gene matches: 3. There are 13 residues in the CDR3. Per germline, CDR1 SNHLY and CDR2 FYNNEI. The CDR3 DNA follows: TGTGCCAGCAGTGAAAGTCGGGGGGGGACCCAGTACTTC. Translated: CASSESRGGTQYF.

The chain employs TRBV27 and TRBJ2-7; 9 nucleotides match TRBD1. Germline V gene sequence: CDR1 MNHEY, CDR2 SMNVEV (reference sequence). The CDR3 is 14 amino acids. Losses at the gene ends were 3 bases for V and 3 bases for J; bases not matched to a gene: 3. The chain's CDR3 is CASSFRQGVYEQYF. For the CDR3, the DNA is TGTGCCAGCAGTTTCAGACAGGGGGTCTACGAGCAGTACTTC.

The rearrangement uses TRBV30 and TRBJ2-7; 11 positions agree with TRBD2. Germline CDR1 reads GTSNPN; CDR2 reads SVGIG (reference sequence). This CDR3 is built from 15 residues. V lost 3 bases, J lost 5 bases, and 9 bases stayed unmatched. The CDR3 protein is CAWSEGLAGVHEQYF. The CDR3 nucleotides read TGTGCCTGGAGCGAAGGACTAGCGGGTGTCCACGAGCAGTACTTC. Combining the CDR3 with reference TRBV30 and TRBJ2-7 gives the whole variable domain SQTIHQWPATLVQPVGSPLSLECTVEGTSNPNLYWYRQAAGRGLQLLFYSVGIGQISSEVPQNLSASRPQDRQFILSSKKLLLSDSGFYLCAWSEGLAGVHEQYFGPGTRLTVT.

J is TRBJ2-7 and V is TRBV2; 9 bases agree with TRBD2. The germline gives CDR1 SNHLY, CDR2 FYNNEI. This CDR3 has 14 residues. The V and J ends lost 8 bases and 2 bases, in that order; junction bases with no gene match: 7. CDR3 protein: CASGSSGNPYEQYF. The CDR3 region has the DNA TGTGCCAGCGGCTCTAGCGGGAACCCCTACGAGCAGTACTTC.

In this sample, this clone turned up a few times. V usage is TRBV5-1 and J usage is TRBJ1-5; 8 bases are shared with TRBD1. Losses at the gene ends were 4 bases for V and 5 bases for J; bases not matched to a gene: 5. The germline V gene encodes CDR1 SGHRS and CDR2 YFSETQ. The CDR3 has 14 residues. The CDR3 region is CASSPLQGDQPQHF. CDR3 nucleotides: TGCGCCAGCAGCCCGCTACAGGGGGATCAGCCCCAGCATTTT.

The chain employs TRBV29-1 and TRBJ2-1; TRBD2 matches at 9 bases. Germline V gene sequence: CDR1 SQVTM, CDR2 ANQGSEA. The CDR3 covers 16 residues. V trimming: 7 bases; J trimming: 0 bases; junction bases outside the gene matches: 10. The CDR3 coding sequence is TGCAGCGCCAAACTCCTAGCGGGAAGCTCCTACAATGAGCAGTTCTTC. Translating gives CSAKLLAGSSYNEQFF.

V usage is TRBV10-3 and J usage is TRBJ2-1, with a weak D call TRBD2 (6 bases). V lost 3 bases, J lost 2 bases, and 14 bases lay in between. The CDR3 extends over 16 amino acids. Germline V gene lookup returns CDR1 ENHRY and CDR2 SYGVKD. CDR3 loop: CAISEERRATYNEQFF. As DNA, the CDR3 is TGTGCCATCAGTGAAGAGAGGAGGGCAACCTACAATGAGCAGTTCTTC.

The chain recombines TRBV28 with TRBJ1-4; D remains ambiguous. Germline V CDR1 and CDR2: MDHEN, SYDVKM. Trimming shortened V by 4 bases and J by 0 bases, and 9 bases separated the two germline ends. This CDR3 region has 15 residues. CDR3 sequence: CASSSSGATNEKLFF. CDR3 DNA sequence: TGTGCCAGCAGTTCGAGCGGAGCAACTAATGAAAAACTGTTTTTT.

The chain recombines TRBV6-1 with TRBJ2-7, with TRBD1 matching 7 bases. The CDR3 has 13 amino acids. Germline V gene data show CDR1 as MNHNS and CDR2 as SASEGT. The V segment lost 6 bases and the J segment 2 bases; nucleotides outside the gene matches: 4. CDR3 region: CASSATGTYEQYF. The CDR3 nucleotides read TGTGCCAGCAGCGCGACAGGGACCTACGAGCAGTACTTC.

The chain joins TRBV7-9 to TRBJ1-5; D unclear. Germline V gene data show CDR1 as SEHNR and CDR2 as FQNEAQ (reference sequence). V was cut by 5 bases and J by 4 bases, with 12 bases left in between. The CDR3 extends over 14 amino acids. CDR3 in amino acids: CASSPLTQNQPQHF. The CDR3 DNA reads TGTGCCAGCAGCCCCCTTACACAGAATCAGCCCCAGCATTTT.

The chain joins TRBV25-1 to TRBJ1-2, with a tentative D call TRBD1 (6 bases). CDR1 is MGHDK and CDR2 is SYGVNS in the germline V gene. V lost 3 bases and J lost 3, with 20 bases in between. There are 17 residues in the CDR3. CDR3 sequence (DNA): TGTGCCAGCAGTGATTTTCCTAGGACAGACGGAGACTATGGCTACACCTTC. Translating it yields CASSDFPRTDGDYGYTF.

The V call is TRBV5-5, the J call TRBJ1-4; D ambiguous. Trimming removed 2 bases from V and 0 bases from J, with 5 bases in between. Germline V CDR1 and CDR2: SGHKS, YYEKEE (reference sequence). The CDR3 is 14 residues long. CDR3 residues: CASSLLATNEKLFF. CDR3 nucleotides: TGTGCCAGCAGCTTACTTGCAACTAATGAAAAACTGTTTTTT.

This clone was picked up a small number of times. The chain uses TRBV25-1 and TRBJ1-1; 11 bases line up with TRBD1. CDR3 length equals 15 residues. CDR1 MGHDK and CDR2 SYGVNS come from the germline V gene. V was clipped by 3 bases and J by 5 bases; unmatched bases: 5. The CDR3 DNA follows: TGTGCCAGCAGTGAGTCGGACAGGGGGCTAACTGAAGCTTTCTTT. This sequence encodes CASSESDRGLTEAFF.

The chain joins TRBV14 to TRBJ1-1; D not resolved. V lost 0 bases and J 5 bases, leaving 7 bases between the germline ends. The germline CDR1 and CDR2 sequences are SGHDN and FVKESK. The CDR3 is made up of 13 amino acids. CDR3 bases: TGTGCCAGCAGCCAAGAGGGAGGGACTGAAGCTTTCTTT. It encodes CASSQEGGTEAFF.

In its sample, this clone was seen a few times. This chain uses TRBV6-5 with TRBJ1-5; D might be TRBD1 (5 bases). With 7 bases removed from V and 2 bases from J, the gap between germline ends came to 9 bases. This CDR3 comprises 13 residues. CDR1 MNHEY and CDR2 SVGAGI come from the germline V gene. The CDR3 protein is CASTRGGNQPQHF. The CDR3 nucleotides are TGTGCCAGCACCCGGGGGGGCAATCAGCCCCAGCATTTT.